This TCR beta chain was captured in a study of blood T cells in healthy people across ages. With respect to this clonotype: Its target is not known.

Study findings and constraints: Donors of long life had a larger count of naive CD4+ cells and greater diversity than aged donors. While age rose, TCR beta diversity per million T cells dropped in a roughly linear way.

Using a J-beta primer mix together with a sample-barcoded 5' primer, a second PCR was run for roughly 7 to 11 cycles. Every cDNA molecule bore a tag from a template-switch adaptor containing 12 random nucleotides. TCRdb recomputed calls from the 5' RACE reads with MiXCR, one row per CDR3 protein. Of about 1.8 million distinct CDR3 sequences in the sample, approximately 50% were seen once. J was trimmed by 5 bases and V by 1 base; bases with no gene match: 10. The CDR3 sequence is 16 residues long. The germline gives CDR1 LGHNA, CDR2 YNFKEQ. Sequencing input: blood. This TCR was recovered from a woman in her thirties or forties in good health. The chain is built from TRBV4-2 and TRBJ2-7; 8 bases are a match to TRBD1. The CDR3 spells CASSQAQGAGVNEQYF. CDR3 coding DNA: TGTGCCAGCAGCCAAGCCCAGGGGGCAGGAGTGAACGAGCAGTACTTC.